This TCR beta chain was found in a study of early T cells in non-severe SARS-CoV-2 infection. Looking at the study overall: Sequenced material consisted of bulk RNA (from unsorted whole blood), and chains were unpaired.

CDR3 length: 16 residues. V was pared by 3 bases and J by 0 bases, with 12 bases between. The library protocol tagged individual cDNA molecules with unique molecular identifiers. Via MiXCR, TCRdb re-called the 5' RACE reads, giving one row per CDR3 protein. The sample carries about 23,000 distinct CDR3 sequences, over 4% recorded once. This clonotype was found many times. Its antigen is undetermined. Findings and caveats of the study: Private and CD4 specificities were missed by VDJdb matching, which favored anti-spike CD8 responses.

Sequenced material: whole blood. J is TRBJ1-3 and V is TRBV12-3 or TRBV12-4; D is unresolved. This sequence originates from an adult who was a healthcare worker with PCR-confirmed SARS-CoV-2 infection or an uninfected control (not recorded which). The chain's CDR3 is CASSFSPLLSGNTIYF. In nucleotides, the CDR3 is TGTGCCAGCAGTTTTTCTCCCTTGCTCTCTGGAAACACCATATATTTT.